This T cell receptor beta chain comes out of a study of T cells in women clearing cervical HPV infection (dated by TCRdb to 2016 to 2019). Concerning the study at large: The cases were about two dozen women with histologically confirmed HPV16-related CIN3 or worse, and 2 of those women had invasive cancers. The controls were some 23 women whose single incident HPV16 infection cleared within 12 months with no development of precancer or cancer. Blood from cases was drawn at the visit where the lesion was first identified, while blood from controls was drawn once the infection was no longer detected. Among cases, blood sampling occurred a median of 149 days after lesion detection, with an interquartile range of about 90 to 230 days. HLA typing was available for only a few women, so HLA type could not be excluded as a confounder. Nested within Costa Rica's Guanacaste HPV Natural History Study, an exploratory proof-of-principle case-control study compared TCR repertoires across cervical HPV16 outcomes. Cases were matched to controls by age within five years and by the year the sample was collected. A median age of approximately 31 years was observed in cases versus 38 in controls, and no significant differences in baseline characteristics were found. In the parent cohort, approximately 9,900 women aged 18 or older were enrolled in Guanacaste, Costa Rica, during about 1993 to 1994 and then followed for under nine years. As quality controls, five blinded duplicates were added to each group, bringing the total to about 60 samples made up of roughly 50 participants and 10 or so replicates. Here is what the overall study found, with its caveats: Random forest classifiers combining richness and V gene abundances distinguished cases from controls with an estimated AUC of roughly 0.83. Because T-cell numbers per sample were unknown, differences in richness could reflect varying T-cell content rather than repertoire biology. Because of the cross-sectional design, the study could not determine whether the associations came before infection or resulted from infection, and neither effector/memory subsets nor HPV-specific T cells were isolated. Significantly higher TCR repertoire richness was observed in CIN3+ cases than in controls across sequencing depths, whereas no difference in evenness was found.

Every participant had a single incident cervical HPV16 infection, and prevalent HPV16 infections were excluded. Cervical HPV DNA was detected with MY09/MY11 PCR, and genotyping was done with dot-blot hybridization. About 14 mL of heparinized blood were centrifuged, and the buffy coat was aliquoted, frozen at -30°C, then stored at -80°C. QIAGEN kits were used to extract genomic DNA from the buffy coat specimens. Details on this clone: No cognate antigen has been identified for it.

TCR beta CDR3 regions were amplified by multiplex PCR from an average of roughly 1,300 ng genomic DNA per sample using the immunoSEQ assay. To correct primer bias, the assay used a complete synthetic TCR repertoire to set an amplification baseline. Amplicons were sequenced on the Illumina platform. The source study handled its data this way. Sequence errors were corrected by clustering with frequency ratios and a modified nearest-neighbor algorithm, and the sequences were then analyzed in the immunoSEQ Analyzer using IMGT gene definitions. At each rarefaction depth, TCR richness and evenness were averaged across 20 rarefaction repeats, and any sample with fewer sequences than the depth was left out. Relative abundances of V, D and J genes were compared between groups using Wilcoxon rank sum tests, with FDR correction applied. For the blinded duplicates, the intraclass correlation was approximately 96% for TCR richness and averaged about 75% across around 61 gene segments. TCRdb carries this immuneACCESS record with in-frame sequences only. Its versions omit some clonotypes, under half of them owing to an unresolved V gene in the studies checked, with the rest unexplained. The V and J calls and clone size were taken over from that table, and D and trimming were inferred from the DNA. The table for this sample records approximately 24,000 clones. Roughly 5.3% of the sample goes to the ten largest clones.

The receptor comes from a woman aged 18-69 years with a cervical HPV16 infection that either progressed to CIN3+ or cleared (not recorded which). The material sequenced was blood buffy coat.

The CDR3 here reads CASMDGLRVEAFF. CDR3 bases read: TGTGCCAGCATGGATGGTCTTAGGGTTGAA. The receptor chain draws on TRBV2 and TRBJ1-1; the D gene is not confidently resolved. Read sequence stops 3 residues before the CDR3 end, and the germline J gene provides the missing end. CDR1 and CDR2, looked up from the germline V gene, are SNHLY and FYNNEI. The CDR3 holds 13 amino acids from the cysteine to the phenylalanine. Only the CDR3 bases that were read are kept: 30 of them, in frame from base 1. The junction shows trimming of 7 bases on V and 7 bases on J, plus 16 bases between the germline ends.